The rows below give T cell receptor beta chains drawn from one sample of a study of blood T cell repertoires in COVID-19. The data were produced by immunoSEQ multiplex PCR, yet TCRdb's version contains in-frame clones alone and is incomplete. The repertoire holds approximately 240,000 clones, with 83% as singletons. The sequencing input was peripheral blood. The receptors derive from a woman in her 30s with COVID-19, enrolled during active disease. Both conserved end residues are trimmed from each CDR3.

V,J,length,CDR3
TRBV4-3,TRBJ2-7,14,ASSQGVDRGRYEQY
TRBV11-2,TRBJ1-4,13,ASSLRGWANEKLF
TRBV10-3,TRBJ2-1,16,AISEGLAGGSSYNEQF
TRBV4-2,TRBJ2-7,14,ASSQDSTGSSYEQY
TRBV5-4,TRBJ2-3,15,ASSLGGDRGYGDTQY
TRBV19,TRBJ2-3,12,ASSGSGTTDTQY
TRBV11-2,TRBJ2-7,12,ASSLGVSSYEQY
TRBV7-6,TRBJ1-1,13,ASSLSTGPNTEAF
TRBV19,TRBJ1-5,11,ASSGGVRQPQH
TRBV7-7,TRBJ2-5,13,ASSSQRPGRKTQY
TRBV4-3,TRBJ2-3,13,ASSPFGDYTDTQY
TRBV29-1,TRBJ1-6,12,SLTVSSYNSPLH
TRBV9,TRBJ1-2,13,ASSPGGGSDDGYT